The 5 T cell receptor beta chains listed next were all sequenced from one sample in a study of shared clonotypes between healthy human individuals. Cells designated naive CD8 were CD45RO-negative and were positively selected for CCR7, with terminally differentiated effector memory CD45RA+ cells excluded. Profiled with immunoSEQ multiplex PCR; TCRdb holds only in-frame clones, not every one. Of 2 million or so clones in the sample, just under 95% were seen once. The sample taken for sequencing was naive CD8+ T cells sorted from blood. These receptors originate from a man aged 18 to 30 in good health.

The chain combines TRBV28 with TRBJ2-7; maybe TRBD1 (5 bases). The CDR3 runs to 13 residues. Trimming removed 8 bases at V and 6 bases at J, with 17 bases between. Germline loops: CDR1 MDHEN, CDR2 SYDVKM. CDR3 nucleotides: TGTGCCAGCCTTGGGCAGGGTATTCTCGAGCAGTACTTC. It codes for CASLGQGILEQYF.

Regarding this clone: One junction end does not reproduce the germline sequence, and a read error may be involved. The chain uses TRBV6-1 and TRBJ2-1, with D unclear. Germline CDR1 is MNHNS and CDR2 is SASEGT. The CDR3 totals 13 residues. The CDR3 bases are TGTGCCAGTTCCTTCGAGCCCTATAATGAGCAGTTCTTC. Translation: CASSFEPYNEQFF.

This clone is a singleton in its sample. The same CDR3 is also encoded by other DNA sequences in this sample. V usage is TRBV4-1 and J usage is TRBJ2-7, with 9 bases aligning to TRBD1. This CDR3 comprises 16 residues. CDR1 is MGHRA and CDR2 is YSYEKL in the germline V gene. V was pared by 3 bases and J by 3 bases, with 9 bases of the junction left unmatched. CDR3 sequence reads: CASSQEGQGVSYEQYF. The DNA of the CDR3 is TGCGCCAGCAGCCAGGAGGGACAGGGCGTGAGCTACGAGCAGTACTTC.

This clone was detected only once. The chain joins TRBV5-6 to TRBJ2-4; D not certain. This CDR3 has 14 amino acids. Between the trimmed V and J ends, which lost 2 bases and 7 bases, there was a span of 13 bases. Looked up from germline, CDR1 is SGHDT and CDR2 is YYEEEE. DNA for the CDR3: TGTGCCAGCAGCTTAACAGAGAAAATCAACATTCAGTACTTC. Translating it yields CASSLTEKINIQYF.

This clone was seen once. The CDR3 DNA reads TGTGCCTGGAGTCATCTCCGGCCTGAGCAGTTCTTC. Translated: CAWSHLRPEQFF. The chain uses TRBV30 and TRBJ2-1; no definite D call. The CDR3 length is 12 residues. The V end was cut by 2 bases, the J end by 9 bases, with 11 bases between. Germline CDR1 and CDR2: GTSNPN and SVGIG (reference sequence).